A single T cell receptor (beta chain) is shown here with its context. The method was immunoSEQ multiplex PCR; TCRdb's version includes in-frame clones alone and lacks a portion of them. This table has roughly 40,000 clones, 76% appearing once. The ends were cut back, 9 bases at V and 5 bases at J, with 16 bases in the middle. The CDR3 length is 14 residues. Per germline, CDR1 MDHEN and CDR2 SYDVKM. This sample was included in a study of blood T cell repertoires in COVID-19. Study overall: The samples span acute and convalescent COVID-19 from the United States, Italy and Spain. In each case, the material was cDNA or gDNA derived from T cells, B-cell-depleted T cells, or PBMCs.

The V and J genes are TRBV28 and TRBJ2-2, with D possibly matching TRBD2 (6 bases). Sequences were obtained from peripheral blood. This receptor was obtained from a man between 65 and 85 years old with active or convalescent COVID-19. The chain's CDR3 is CASRKEGKTGELFF. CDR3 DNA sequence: TGTGCCAGTCGGAAGGAGGGGAAAACCGGGGAGCTGTTTTTT.